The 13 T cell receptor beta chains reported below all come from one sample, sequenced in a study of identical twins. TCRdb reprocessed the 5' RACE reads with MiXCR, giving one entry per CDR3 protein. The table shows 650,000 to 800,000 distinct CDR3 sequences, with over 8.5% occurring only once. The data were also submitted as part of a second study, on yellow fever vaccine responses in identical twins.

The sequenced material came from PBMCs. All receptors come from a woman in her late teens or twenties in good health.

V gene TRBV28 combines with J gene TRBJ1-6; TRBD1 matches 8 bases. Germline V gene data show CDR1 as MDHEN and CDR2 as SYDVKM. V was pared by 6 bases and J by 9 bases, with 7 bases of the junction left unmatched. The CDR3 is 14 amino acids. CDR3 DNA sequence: TGTGCCAGCAGACTCGGACAGGGACCTTCACCCCTCCACTTT. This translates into CASRLGQGPSPLHF.

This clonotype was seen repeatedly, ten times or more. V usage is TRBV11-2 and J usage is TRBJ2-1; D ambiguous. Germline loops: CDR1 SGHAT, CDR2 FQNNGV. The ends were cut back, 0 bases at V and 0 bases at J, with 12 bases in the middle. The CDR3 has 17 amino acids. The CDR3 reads CASSLELRQSSYNEQFF. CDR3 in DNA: TGTGCCAGCAGCTTAGAGCTCCGTCAGAGCTCCTACAATGAGCAGTTCTTC.

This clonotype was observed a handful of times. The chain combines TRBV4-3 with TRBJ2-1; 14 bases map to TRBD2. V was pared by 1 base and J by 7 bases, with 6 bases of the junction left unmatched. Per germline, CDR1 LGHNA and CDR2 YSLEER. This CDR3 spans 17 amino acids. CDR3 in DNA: TGCGCCAGCAGCCAAGGACTAGCGGGAGGGCCTACGAATGAGCAGTTCTTC. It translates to CASSQGLAGGPTNEQFF.

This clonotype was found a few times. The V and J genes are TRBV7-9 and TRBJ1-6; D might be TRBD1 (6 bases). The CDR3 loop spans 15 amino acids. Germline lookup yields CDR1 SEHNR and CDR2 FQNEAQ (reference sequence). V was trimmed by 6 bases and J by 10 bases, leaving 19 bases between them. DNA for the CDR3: TGTGCCAGCAGTACAGGCACAGGGTCTGGGTCACCCCTCCACTTT. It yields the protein CASSTGTGSGSPLHF.

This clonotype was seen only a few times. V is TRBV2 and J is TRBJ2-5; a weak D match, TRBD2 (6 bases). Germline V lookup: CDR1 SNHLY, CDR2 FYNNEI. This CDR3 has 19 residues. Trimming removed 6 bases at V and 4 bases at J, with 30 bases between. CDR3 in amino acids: CASSSRSFAGRTIRETQYF. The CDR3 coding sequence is TGTGCCAGCAGCTCCAGATCCTTCGCGGGGAGGACTATCCGAGAGACCCAGTACTTC.

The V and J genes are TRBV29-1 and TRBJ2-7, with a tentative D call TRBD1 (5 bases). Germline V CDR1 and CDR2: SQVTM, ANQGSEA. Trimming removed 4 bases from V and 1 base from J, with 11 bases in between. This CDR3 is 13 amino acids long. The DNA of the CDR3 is TGCAGCGTTGCTCCCCAGGGATCCTACGAGCAGTACTTC. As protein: CSVAPQGSYEQYF.

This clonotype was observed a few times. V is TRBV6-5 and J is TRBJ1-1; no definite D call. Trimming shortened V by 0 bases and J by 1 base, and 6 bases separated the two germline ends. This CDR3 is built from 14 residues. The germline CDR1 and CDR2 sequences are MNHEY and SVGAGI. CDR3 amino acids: CASSYSSKNTEAFF. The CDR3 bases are TGTGCCAGCAGTTACTCGAGCAAGAACACTGAAGCTTTCTTT.

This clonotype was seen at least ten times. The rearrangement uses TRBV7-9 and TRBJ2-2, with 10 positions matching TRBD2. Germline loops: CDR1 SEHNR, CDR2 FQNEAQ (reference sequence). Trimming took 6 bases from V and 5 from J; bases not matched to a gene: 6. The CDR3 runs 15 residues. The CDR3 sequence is CASRVTSGTTGELFF. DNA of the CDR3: TGTGCCAGCAGAGTTACTAGCGGGACGACCGGGGAGCTGTTTTTT.

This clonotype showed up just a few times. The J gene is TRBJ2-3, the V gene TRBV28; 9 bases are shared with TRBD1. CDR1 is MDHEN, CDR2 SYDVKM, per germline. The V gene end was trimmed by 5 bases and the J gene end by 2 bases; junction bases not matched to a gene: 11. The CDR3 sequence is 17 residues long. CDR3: CASSRTGAWGTTDTQYF. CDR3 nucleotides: TGTGCCAGCAGTCGGACAGGGGCGTGGGGGACCACAGATACGCAGTATTTT.

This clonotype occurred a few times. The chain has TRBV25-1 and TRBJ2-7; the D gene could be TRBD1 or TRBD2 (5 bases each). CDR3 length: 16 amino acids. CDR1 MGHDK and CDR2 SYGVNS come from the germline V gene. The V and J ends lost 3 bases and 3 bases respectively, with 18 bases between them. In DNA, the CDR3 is TGTGCCAGCAGTGAGTACCTGGGGGTCTTTTACTACGAGCAGTACTTC. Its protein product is CASSEYLGVFYYEQYF.

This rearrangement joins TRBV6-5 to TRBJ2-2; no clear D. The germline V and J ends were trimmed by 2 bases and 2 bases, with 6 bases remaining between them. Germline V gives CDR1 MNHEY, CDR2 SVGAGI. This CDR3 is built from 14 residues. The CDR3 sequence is CASSYSHNTGELFF. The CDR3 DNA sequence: TGTGCCAGCAGTTACAGCCATAACACCGGGGAGCTGTTTTTT.

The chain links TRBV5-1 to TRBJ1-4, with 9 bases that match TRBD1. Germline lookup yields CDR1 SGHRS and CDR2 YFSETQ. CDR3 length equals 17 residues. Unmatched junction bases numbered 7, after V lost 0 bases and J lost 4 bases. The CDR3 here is CASSLGDRVNGNEKLFF. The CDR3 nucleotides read TGCGCCAGCAGCTTGGGGGACAGGGTAAACGGTAATGAAAAACTGTTTTTT.

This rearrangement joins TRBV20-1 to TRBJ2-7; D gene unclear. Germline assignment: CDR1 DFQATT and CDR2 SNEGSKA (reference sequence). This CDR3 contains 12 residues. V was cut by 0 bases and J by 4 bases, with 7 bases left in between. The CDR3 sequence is CSARDPKYEQYF. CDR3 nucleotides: TGCAGTGCTAGAGATCCCAAATACGAGCAGTACTTC.